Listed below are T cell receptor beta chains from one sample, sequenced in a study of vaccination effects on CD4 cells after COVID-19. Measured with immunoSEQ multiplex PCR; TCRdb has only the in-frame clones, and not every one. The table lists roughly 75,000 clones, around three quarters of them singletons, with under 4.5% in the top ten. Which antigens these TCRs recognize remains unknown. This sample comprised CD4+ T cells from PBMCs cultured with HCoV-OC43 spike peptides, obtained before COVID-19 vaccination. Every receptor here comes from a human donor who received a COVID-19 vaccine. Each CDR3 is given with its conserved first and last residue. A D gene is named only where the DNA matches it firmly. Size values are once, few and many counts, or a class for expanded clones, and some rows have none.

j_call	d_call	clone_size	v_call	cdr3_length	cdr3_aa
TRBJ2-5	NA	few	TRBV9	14	CASSRGSIGETQYF
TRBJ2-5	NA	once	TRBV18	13	CATSPRFGETQYF
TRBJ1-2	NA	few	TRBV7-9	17	CASSPRGQIVMRDGYTF
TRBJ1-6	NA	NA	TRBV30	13	CAWAWDINSPLHF
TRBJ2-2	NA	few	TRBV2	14	CASRRNGETGELFF
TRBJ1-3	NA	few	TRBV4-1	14	CASSHKDGGNTIYF
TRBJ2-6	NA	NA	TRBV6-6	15	CASIQPSSGANVLTF
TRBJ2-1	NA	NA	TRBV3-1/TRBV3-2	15	CASSQELGTYNEQFF
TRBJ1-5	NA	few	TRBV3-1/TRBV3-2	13	CASSRQPNQPQHF
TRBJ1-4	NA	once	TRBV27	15	CASSTRRLANEKLFF
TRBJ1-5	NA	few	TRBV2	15	CASSAGLGGNQPQHF
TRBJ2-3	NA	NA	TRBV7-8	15	CASSLAGGATDTQYF
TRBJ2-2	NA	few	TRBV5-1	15	CASSLDPGGVGELFF
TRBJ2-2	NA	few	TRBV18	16	CASSPRAGQHTGELFF
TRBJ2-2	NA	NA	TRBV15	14	CATSDRPNTGELFF
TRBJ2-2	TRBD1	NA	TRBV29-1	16	CSVTDRGLKNTGELFF
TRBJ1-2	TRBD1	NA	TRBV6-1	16	CASSATSGTGGTKDTF
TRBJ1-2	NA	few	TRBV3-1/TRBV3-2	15	CASSQGLGTNYGYTF
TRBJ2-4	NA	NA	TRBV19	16	CASTPAPAAAKNIQYF
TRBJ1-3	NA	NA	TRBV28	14	CASSLYLQGNTIYF
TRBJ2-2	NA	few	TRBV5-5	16	CASSLLWLLNTGELFF
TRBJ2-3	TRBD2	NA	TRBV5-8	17	CASSRTLTSGGGDTQYF
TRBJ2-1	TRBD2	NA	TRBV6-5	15	CASGTSGGAQHEQFF
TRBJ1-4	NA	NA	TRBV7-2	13	CASSFTGREKLFF
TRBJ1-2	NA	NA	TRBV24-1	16	CATSDSGTVFNYGYTF
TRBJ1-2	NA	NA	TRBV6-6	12	CASTQGNYGYTF
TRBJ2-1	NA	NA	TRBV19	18	CASSIQGGGRVFYNEQFF
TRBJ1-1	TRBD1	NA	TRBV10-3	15	CAIRPGTGLNTEAFF
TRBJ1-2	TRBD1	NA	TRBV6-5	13	CASRPQGNYGYTF
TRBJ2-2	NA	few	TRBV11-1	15	CASTSWAGNTGELFF
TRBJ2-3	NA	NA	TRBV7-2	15	CASSLTAMPMDTQYF
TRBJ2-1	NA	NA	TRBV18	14	CASSPSGTYNEQFF
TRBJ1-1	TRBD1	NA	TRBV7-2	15	CASSLVGGAGTEAFF
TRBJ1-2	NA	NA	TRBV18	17	CASSPGAGSRPNYGYTF
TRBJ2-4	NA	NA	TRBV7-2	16	CASSTKGEGAKNIQYF
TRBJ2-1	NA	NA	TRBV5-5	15	CASSLDRQGSNEQFF
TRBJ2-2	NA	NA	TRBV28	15	CASTVGGGNTGELFF
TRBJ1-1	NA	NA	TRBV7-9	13	CASSLGWGTEAFF
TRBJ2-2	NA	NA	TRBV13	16	CASSPRPGANTGELFF
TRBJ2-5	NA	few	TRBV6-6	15	CASSSGGLSRETQYF
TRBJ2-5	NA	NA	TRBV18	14	CASSSNRGQETQYF
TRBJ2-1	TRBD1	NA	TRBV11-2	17	CASSFERDRGIYNEQFF
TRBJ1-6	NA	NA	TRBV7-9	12	CASSTHASPLHF
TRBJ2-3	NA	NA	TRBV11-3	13	CASSLSSTDTQYF
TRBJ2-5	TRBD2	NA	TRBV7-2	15	CASSAVAGARETQYF
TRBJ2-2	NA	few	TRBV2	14	CASSEGGAAGELFF
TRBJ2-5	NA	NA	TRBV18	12	CASSSNRETQYF
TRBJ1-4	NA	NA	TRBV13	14	CASSRQGRGEKLFF
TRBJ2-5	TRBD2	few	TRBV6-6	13	CASRPRGGETQYF
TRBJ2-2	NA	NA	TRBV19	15	CASSMPRANTGELFF
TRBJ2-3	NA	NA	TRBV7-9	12	CASSLVGDTQYF
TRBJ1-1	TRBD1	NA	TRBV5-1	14	CASSLTGGSTEAFF
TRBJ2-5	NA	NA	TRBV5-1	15	CASSRTLTGQETQYF
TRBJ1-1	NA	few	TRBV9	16	CASSVGRGGGNTEAFF
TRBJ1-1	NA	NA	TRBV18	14	CASSPHPKNTEAFF
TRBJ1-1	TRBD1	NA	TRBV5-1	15	CASSLDRGLNTEAFF
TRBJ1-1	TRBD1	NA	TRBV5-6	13	CASRQTGGTEAFF
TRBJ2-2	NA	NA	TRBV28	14	CASRKTGNTGELFF
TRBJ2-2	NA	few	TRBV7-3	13	CASSPYNTGELFF
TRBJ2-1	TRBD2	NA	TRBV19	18	CASSISPVTSGGNNEQFF